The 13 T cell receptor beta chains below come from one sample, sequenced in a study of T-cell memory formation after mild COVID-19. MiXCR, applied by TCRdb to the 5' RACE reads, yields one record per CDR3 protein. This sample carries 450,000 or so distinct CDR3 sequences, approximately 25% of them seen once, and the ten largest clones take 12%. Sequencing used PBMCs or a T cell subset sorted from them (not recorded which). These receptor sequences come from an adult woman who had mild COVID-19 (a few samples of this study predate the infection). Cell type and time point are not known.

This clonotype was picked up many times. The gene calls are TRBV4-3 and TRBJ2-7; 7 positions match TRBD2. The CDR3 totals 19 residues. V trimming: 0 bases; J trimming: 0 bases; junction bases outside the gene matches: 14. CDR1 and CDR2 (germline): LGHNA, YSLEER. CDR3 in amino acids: CASSQDLTRVPGGSYEQYF. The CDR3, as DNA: TGCGCCAGCAGCCAAGATCTAACGCGGGTCCCGGGGGGCTCCTACGAGCAGTACTTC.

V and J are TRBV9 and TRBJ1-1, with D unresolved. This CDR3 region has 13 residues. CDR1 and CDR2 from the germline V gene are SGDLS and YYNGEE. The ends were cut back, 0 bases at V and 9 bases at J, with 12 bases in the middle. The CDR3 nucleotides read TGTGCCAGCAGCGTAGTTCCGGGAGAAAAAGCTTTCTTT. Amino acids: CASSVVPGEKAFF.

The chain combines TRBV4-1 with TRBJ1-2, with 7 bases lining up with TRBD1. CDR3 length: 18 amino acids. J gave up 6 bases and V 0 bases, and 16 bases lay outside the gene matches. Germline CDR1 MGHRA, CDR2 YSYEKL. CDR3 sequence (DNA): TGCGCCAGCAGCCAAGATATTCTACAGGGGACCGCTACACATGGCTACACCTTC. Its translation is CASSQDILQGTATHGYTF.

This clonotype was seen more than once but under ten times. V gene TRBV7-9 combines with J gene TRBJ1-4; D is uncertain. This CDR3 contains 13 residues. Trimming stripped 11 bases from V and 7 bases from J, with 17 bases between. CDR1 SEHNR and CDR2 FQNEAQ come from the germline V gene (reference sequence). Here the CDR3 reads CAGEMGSSEKLFF. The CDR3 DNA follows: TGTGCCGGAGAAATGGGGAGTAGTGAAAAACTGTTTTTT.

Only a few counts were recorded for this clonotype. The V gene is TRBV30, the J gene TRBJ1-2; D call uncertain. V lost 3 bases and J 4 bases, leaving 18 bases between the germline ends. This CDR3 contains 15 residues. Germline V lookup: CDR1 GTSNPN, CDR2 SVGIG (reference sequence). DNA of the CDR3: TGTGCCTGGAGCCGCCTCCTACCTCCCCCCTATGGCTACACCTTC. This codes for CAWSRLLPPPYGYTF.

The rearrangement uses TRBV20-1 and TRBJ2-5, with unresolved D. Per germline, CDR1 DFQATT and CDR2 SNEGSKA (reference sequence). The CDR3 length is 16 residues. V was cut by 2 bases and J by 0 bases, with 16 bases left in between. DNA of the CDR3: TGCAGTGCTAGAACACCCAATGACAAGCACCAAGAGACCCAGTACTTC. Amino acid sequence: CSARTPNDKHQETQYF.

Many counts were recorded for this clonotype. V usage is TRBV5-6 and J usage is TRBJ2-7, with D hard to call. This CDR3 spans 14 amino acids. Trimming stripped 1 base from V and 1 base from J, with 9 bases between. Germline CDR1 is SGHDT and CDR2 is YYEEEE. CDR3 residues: CASSLPGRSYEQYF. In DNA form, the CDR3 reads TGTGCCAGCAGCTTGCCGGGCAGGTCCTACGAGCAGTACTTC.

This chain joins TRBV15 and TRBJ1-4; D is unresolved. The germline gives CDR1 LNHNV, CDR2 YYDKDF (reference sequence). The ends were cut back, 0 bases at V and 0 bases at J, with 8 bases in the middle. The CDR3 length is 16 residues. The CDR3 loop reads CATSRESAATNEKLFF. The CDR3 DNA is TGTGCCACCAGCAGAGAGTCGGCAGCAACTAATGAAAAACTGTTTTTT.

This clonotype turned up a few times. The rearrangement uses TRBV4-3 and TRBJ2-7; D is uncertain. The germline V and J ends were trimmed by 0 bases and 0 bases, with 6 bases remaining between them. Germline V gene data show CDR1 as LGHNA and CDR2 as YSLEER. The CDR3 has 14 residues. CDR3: CASSQEWDSYEQYF. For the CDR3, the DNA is TGCGCCAGCAGCCAAGAGTGGGACTCCTACGAGCAGTACTTC.

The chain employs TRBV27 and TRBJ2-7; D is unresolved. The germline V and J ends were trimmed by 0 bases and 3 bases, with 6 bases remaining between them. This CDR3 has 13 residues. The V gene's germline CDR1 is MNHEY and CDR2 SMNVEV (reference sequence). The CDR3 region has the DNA TGTGCCAGCAGTTTATCCCCTCACTACGAGCAGTACTTC. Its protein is CASSLSPHYEQYF.

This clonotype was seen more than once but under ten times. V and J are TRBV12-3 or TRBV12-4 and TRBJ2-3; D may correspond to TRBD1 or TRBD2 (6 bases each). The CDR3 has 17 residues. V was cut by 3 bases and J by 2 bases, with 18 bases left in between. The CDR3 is CASSFGLSRGPTDTQYF. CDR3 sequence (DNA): TGTGCCAGCAGTTTCGGGTTGAGCCGGGGGCCCACAGATACGCAGTATTTT.

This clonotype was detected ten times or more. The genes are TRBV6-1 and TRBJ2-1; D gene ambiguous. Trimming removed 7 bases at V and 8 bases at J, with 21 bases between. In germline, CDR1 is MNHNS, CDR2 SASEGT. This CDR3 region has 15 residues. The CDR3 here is CASKKRPIGFDEQFF. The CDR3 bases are TGTGCCAGCAAAAAGAGGCCAATTGGTTTCGATGAGCAGTTCTTC.

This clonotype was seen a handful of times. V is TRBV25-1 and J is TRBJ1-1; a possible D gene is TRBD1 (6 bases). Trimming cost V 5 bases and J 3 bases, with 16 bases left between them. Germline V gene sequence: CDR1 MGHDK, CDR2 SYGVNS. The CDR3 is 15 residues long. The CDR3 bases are TGTGCCAGCAGTCGCCTGGGGGCTCGGGACACTGAAGCTTTCTTT. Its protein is CASSRLGARDTEAFF.